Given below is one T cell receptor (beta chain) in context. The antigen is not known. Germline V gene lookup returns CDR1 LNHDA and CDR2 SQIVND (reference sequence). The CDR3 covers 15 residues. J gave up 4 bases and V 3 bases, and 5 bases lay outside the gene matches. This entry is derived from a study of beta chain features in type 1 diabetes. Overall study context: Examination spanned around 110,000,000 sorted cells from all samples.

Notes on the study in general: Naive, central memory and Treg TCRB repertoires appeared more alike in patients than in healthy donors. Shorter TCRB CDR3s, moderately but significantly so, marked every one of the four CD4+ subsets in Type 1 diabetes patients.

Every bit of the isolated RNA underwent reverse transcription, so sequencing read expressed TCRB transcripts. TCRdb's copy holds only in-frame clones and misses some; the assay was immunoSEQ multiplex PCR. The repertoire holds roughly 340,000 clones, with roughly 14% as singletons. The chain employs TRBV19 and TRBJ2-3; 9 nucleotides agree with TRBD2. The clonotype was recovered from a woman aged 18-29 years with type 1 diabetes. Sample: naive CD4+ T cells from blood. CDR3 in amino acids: CASSISGSPPDTQYF. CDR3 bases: TGTGCCAGTAGTATTAGCGGGAGTCCCCCAGATACGCAGTATTTT. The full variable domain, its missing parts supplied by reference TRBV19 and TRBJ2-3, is DGGITQSPKYLFRKEGQNVTLSCEQNLNHDAMYWYRQDPGQGLRLIYYSQIVNDFQKGDIAEGYSVSREKKESFPLTVTSAQKNPTAFYLCASSISGSPPDTQYFGPGTRLTVL.